The next 5 T cell receptor beta chains were all read from a single sample in a study of T cell repertoires in cytomegalovirus infection. TCRdb recomputed calls from the reads with MiXCR, one row per CDR3 protein. The profile shows under 850,000 distinct CDR3 sequences, around a third of them singletons. Antigens for these TCRs are unknown. Sequenced material: cultured PBMCs, taken from culture after CMV antigen stimulation. The source is a human donor in good health (CMV status not recorded). Some clones in this sample may be carry-over from other donors' samples.

This clonotype was counted many times. As DNA, the CDR3 is TGTGCCAGCCTCTCCCGGGGACTAGCGGGAGATACGCAGTATTTT. This encodes CASLSRGLAGDTQYF. This chain connects TRBV7-2 to TRBJ2-3; 12 bases map to TRBD2. The CDR3 is made up of 15 amino acids. The ends lost 8 bases at V and 5 bases at J; junction bases unmatched: 8. Per the germline V gene, CDR1 is SGHTA and CDR2 is FQGNSA.

The chain uses TRBV7-8 and TRBJ2-5; no reliable D call. This CDR3 has 14 amino acids. CDR1 SGHVS and CDR2 FQNEAQ come from the germline V gene. V shed 3 bases and J shed 1 base, with 9 bases lying between them. In DNA form, the CDR3 reads TGTGCCAGCAGCTTCCCGTCATCCCAAGAGACCCAGTACTTC. This codes for CASSFPSSQETQYF. Full variable domain (outside the CDR3, taken from reference TRBV7-8 and TRBJ2-5): GAGVSQSPRYKVAKRGQDVALRCDPISGHVSLFWYQQALGQGPEFLTYFQNEAQLDKSGLPSDRFFAERPEGSVSTLKIQRTQQEDSAVYLCASSFPSSQETQYFGPGTRLLVL.

Ten or more counts support this clonotype. The rearrangement links TRBV7-9 to TRBJ1-2; D uncertain. Trimming left V 5 bases short and J 8 bases short, with 15 bases between. Germline lookup yields CDR1 SEHNR and CDR2 FQNEAQ (reference sequence). The CDR3 covers 13 residues. CDR3 coding DNA: TGTGCCAGCAGCCCGGATCGCATCCGGGGCTACACCTTC. It specifies CASSPDRIRGYTF. Filled out from reference TRBV7-9 and TRBJ1-2, the complete variable domain reads DTGVSQNPRHKITKRGQNVTFRCDPISEHNRLYWYRQTLGQGPEFLTYFQNEAQLEKSRLLSDRFSAERPKGSFSTLEIQRTEQGDSAMYLCASSPDRIRGYTFGSGTRLTVV.

In this sample, this clonotype turned up a few times. The chain recombines TRBV7-9 with TRBJ1-2; TRBD1 is a possible D gene (6 bases). Trimming took 5 bases from V and 3 from J, leaving 19 bases between them. The CDR3 has 16 residues. The germline V gene encodes CDR1 SEHNR and CDR2 FQNEAQ (reference sequence). The DNA for the CDR3 is TGTGCCAGCAGCCCTCGTGGGGGGGCGTGGTACTATGGCTACACCTTC. Protein product: CASSPRGGAWYYGYTF. Filled out from reference TRBV7-9 and TRBJ1-2, the complete variable domain reads DTGVSQNPRHKITKRGQNVTFRCDPISEHNRLYWYRQTLGQGPEFLTYFQNEAQLEKSRLLSDRFSAERPKGSFSTLEIQRTEQGDSAMYLCASSPRGGAWYYGYTFGSGTRLTVV.

This sequence joins TRBV11-2 and TRBJ2-5; weak D call: TRBD1 (6 bases). The CDR3 contains 16 residues. Deletions cut 1 base from V and 4 bases from J, with 16 bases between. Germline V gene sequence: CDR1 SGHAT, CDR2 FQNNGV. The CDR3 sequence is CASSLAGHGFGETQYF. For the CDR3, the DNA is TGTGCCAGCAGCTTAGCGGGACACGGGTTCGGAGAGACCCAGTACTTC.